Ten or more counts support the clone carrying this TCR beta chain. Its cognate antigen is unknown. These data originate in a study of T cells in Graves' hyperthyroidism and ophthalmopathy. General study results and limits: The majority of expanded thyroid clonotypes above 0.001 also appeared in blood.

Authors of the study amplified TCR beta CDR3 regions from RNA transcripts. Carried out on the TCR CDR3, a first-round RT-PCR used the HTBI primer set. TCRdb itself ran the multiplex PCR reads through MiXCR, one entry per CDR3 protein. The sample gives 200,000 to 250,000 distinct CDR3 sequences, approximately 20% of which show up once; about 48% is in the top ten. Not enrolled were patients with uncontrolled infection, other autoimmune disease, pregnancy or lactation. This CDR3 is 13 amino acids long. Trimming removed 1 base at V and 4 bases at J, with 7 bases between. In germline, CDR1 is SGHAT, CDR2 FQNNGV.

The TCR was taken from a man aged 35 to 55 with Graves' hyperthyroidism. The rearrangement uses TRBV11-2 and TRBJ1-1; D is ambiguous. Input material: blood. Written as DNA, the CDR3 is TGTGCCAGCAGCTTAGTTGGACCCACTGAAGCTTTCTTT. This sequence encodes CASSLVGPTEAFF.